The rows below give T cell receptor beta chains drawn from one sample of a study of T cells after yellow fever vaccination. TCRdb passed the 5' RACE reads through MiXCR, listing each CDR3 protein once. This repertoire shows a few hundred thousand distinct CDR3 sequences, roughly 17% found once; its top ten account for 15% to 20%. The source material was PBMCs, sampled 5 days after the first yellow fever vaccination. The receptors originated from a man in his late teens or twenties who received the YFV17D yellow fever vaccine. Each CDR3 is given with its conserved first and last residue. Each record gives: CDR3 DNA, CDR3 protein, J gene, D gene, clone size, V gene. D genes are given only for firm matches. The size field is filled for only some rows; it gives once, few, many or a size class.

TGCAGTGCGCTCGACTACCCCTTAAACCAAGAGACCCAGTACTTC,CSALDYPLNQETQYF,TRBJ2-5,-,-,TRBV20-1
TGTGCCAGCTCTCCAGGGGTGAATGAGCAGTTCTTC,CASSPGVNEQFF,TRBJ2-1,-,-,TRBV18
TGCAGTGCCATAAAGTCGGTGGACGGAAACACCATATATTTT,CSAIKSVDGNTIYF,TRBJ1-3,-,few,TRBV20-1
TGCGCCAGCAGCACGGGACTAGCGGGACGCACAGATACGCAGTATTTT,CASSTGLAGRTDTQYF,TRBJ2-3,TRBD2,few,TRBV5-1
TGTGCCAGCAGCCAAGTTTACAGGGGGCGTTCACCCCTCCACTTT,CASSQVYRGRSPLHF,TRBJ1-6,TRBD1,many,TRBV3-1
TGCAGCGTCGAACAGGGGTCAGCTGGAAACACCATATATTTT,CSVEQGSAGNTIYF,TRBJ1-3,TRBD1,-,TRBV29-1
TGCGCCAGCAGCCAAGATCTGGTTAGCTCCTACAATGAGCAGTTCTTC,CASSQDLVSSYNEQFF,TRBJ2-1,-,few,TRBV4-1
TGTGCCAGCAGCACCCCGTCAGCGGCCGGTCAGCCCCAGCATTTT,CASSTPSAAGQPQHF,TRBJ1-5,-,-,TRBV6-2/TRBV6-3
TGTGCCAGCAGCCCCAGGGACCCTGGAGGGGGAGATGGCTACACCTTC,CASSPRDPGGGDGYTF,TRBJ1-2,-,many,TRBV7-2
TGTGCCAGCAGGGGGACAGGGACTCAGCCCCAGCATTTT,CASRGTGTQPQHF,TRBJ1-5,TRBD1,few,TRBV27
TGTGCCAGCAGCGGATTTGGAGGTTCACCCCTCCACTTT,CASSGFGGSPLHF,TRBJ1-6,-,few,TRBV27
TGTGCCAGCAGCGTAGTTAGTAACCCAAACAATGAGCAGTTCTTC,CASSVVSNPNNEQFF,TRBJ2-1,-,-,TRBV9
TGTGCCAGCCCTCGGGCGGGACAGGGGGAGTTTGGTGAGCAGTTCTTC,CASPRAGQGEFGEQFF,TRBJ2-1,TRBD1,few,TRBV11-2
TGCGCCAGCAGCCAAGTGGCGGGCAGGGAACTGTTTTTT,CASSQVAGRELFF,TRBJ1-4,-,few,TRBV4-1
TGTGCCAGCAGCTTAGTACTGGGGAGTAACAATGAGCAGTTCTTC,CASSLVLGSNNEQFF,TRBJ2-1,-,many,TRBV7-9
TGTGCCAGCAGTGACCTGCAGGGGGCCCAAGAGACCCAGTACTTC,CASSDLQGAQETQYF,TRBJ2-5,TRBD1,-,TRBV25-1
TGTGCCAGTAGTATCGTTCAGGGGGCGCAGTATTTT,CASSIVQGAQYF,TRBJ2-3,TRBD1,-,TRBV19
TGTGCCACCAGTGATCTCGACGGGGACACAGATACGCAGTATTTT,CATSDLDGDTDTQYF,TRBJ2-3,-,-,TRBV24-1
TGCGCCAGCAGTCCAGATCCCTGGACCAATGAGCAGTTCTTC,CASSPDPWTNEQFF,TRBJ2-1,-,many,TRBV5-1
TGTGCCAGCAGCCAAGGGGGACTAGCCCTCGAGACCCAGTACTTC,CASSQGGLALETQYF,TRBJ2-5,TRBD2,few,TRBV3-1
TGTGCCAGCAGTTACCGGGTGGAAGCTTTCTTT,CASSYRVEAFF,TRBJ1-1,-,-,TRBV6-5
TGTGCCAGCAGGACAGACGGAGAAGCTTTCTTT,CASRTDGEAFF,TRBJ1-1,-,few,TRBV11-2
TGTGCCAGCAGTTTACGACGACCTCAAGGAGCGGGGGCCCAAGAGACCCAGTACTTC,CASSLRRPQGAGAQETQYF,TRBJ2-5,TRBD2,few,TRBV28
TGTGCCTGGAAGTCCAAAGACACCTACAATGAGCAGTTCTTC,CAWKSKDTYNEQFF,TRBJ2-1,-,-,TRBV30
TGCGCCAGCAAAAGAGGGGTGGCCAACACCGGGGAGCTGTTTTTT,CASKRGVANTGELFF,TRBJ2-2,-,few,TRBV5-1
TGTGCCAGCAGCGAGGACAGGGGGCCCCTCTTCTATAATTCACCCCTCCACTTT,CASSEDRGPLFYNSPLHF,TRBJ1-6,TRBD1,few,TRBV7-8
TGTGCCAGCAGTTCCAGGACAGGGCGCTCCTACAATGAGCAGTTCTTC,CASSSRTGRSYNEQFF,TRBJ2-1,TRBD1,-,TRBV6-2/TRBV6-3
TGTGCCAGCAGCCAAGATAGGGGGGGCGCGGGCACTGAAGCTTTCTTT,CASSQDRGGAGTEAFF,TRBJ1-1,-,-,TRBV14
TGTGCCAGCAGCCAGTCGACTCCAGAGACCCAGCACTTC,CASSQSTPETQHF,TRBJ2-5,-,-,TRBV14
TGTGCCAGCAGCTCGACTAGCGGGGAGAAGACCCAGTACTTC,CASSSTSGEKTQYF,TRBJ2-5,TRBD2,-,TRBV7-2
TGCGCCAGCAGCCCCCGTACTAGCGGGGGGTCCGCTGAGCAGTTCTTC,CASSPRTSGGSAEQFF,TRBJ2-1,TRBD2,few,TRBV4-1
TGTGCCAGCAGCTTAATCCTAGTCAGCAATGAGCAGTTCTTC,CASSLILVSNEQFF,TRBJ2-1,-,-,TRBV7-8
TGTGCCAGCAGCTTAGCGACGCGGACTATGGAGACCCAGTACTTC,CASSLATRTMETQYF,TRBJ2-5,-,-,TRBV7-9
TGCGCCAGCAGCCAGAGTAGCGGGGGACCGAACACCGGGGAGCTGTTTTTT,CASSQSSGGPNTGELFF,TRBJ2-2,TRBD2,-,TRBV4-1
TGCGCCAGCAATGGAGGTGGGGGCGCGGGTGAAGCTTTCTTT,CASNGGGGAGEAFF,TRBJ1-1,-,many,TRBV5-1